A single sample is the source of the 20 T cell receptor beta chains below, sequenced in a study of early T cells in non-severe SARS-CoV-2 infection. TCRdb fed the 5' RACE reads into MiXCR, producing one record per CDR3 protein. The repertoire consists of approximately 77,000 distinct CDR3 sequences, with about 5% occurring once and the leading ten covering under 7.5%. The input for sequencing was whole blood, taken at baseline. The source is an adult who was a healthcare worker with PCR-confirmed SARS-CoV-2 infection or an uninfected control (not recorded which).

At least ten counts were recorded for this clonotype. The rearrangement uses TRBV29-1 and TRBJ1-5, with 8 bases identical to TRBD1. Unmatched junction bases numbered 9, after V lost 7 bases and J lost 7 bases. Germline V gene lookup returns CDR1 SQVTM and CDR2 ANQGSEA. This CDR3 has 13 amino acids. The CDR3 DNA is TGCAGCGCCCGAACAGGGGGAGGCCAGCCCCAGCATTTT. Protein sequence: CSARTGGGQPQHF.

V is TRBV3-1 and J is TRBJ2-5; D unresolved. V shed 0 bases and J shed 2 bases, with 10 bases lying between them. Germline CDR1 LGHDT, CDR2 YNNKEL (reference sequence). The CDR3 contains 15 residues. The CDR3 here is CASSQDGARQETQYF. CDR3 nucleotides: TGTGCCAGCAGCCAAGACGGTGCTAGACAAGAGACCCAGTACTTC.

The rearrangement joins TRBV5-4 to TRBJ2-2, with D maybe TRBD1 (7 bases). CDR3 length: 16 residues. The V end lost 4 bases, the J end lost 4 bases, and 17 bases lay between the germline ends. CDR1 is SGHNT, CDR2 YYREEE, per germline (reference sequence). DNA for the CDR3: TGTGCCAGCAGCCCCACCAGGGGGGCAGCCACCGGGGAGCTGTTTTTT. Translating gives CASSPTRGAATGELFF.

V usage is TRBV6-5 and J usage is TRBJ1-5; D may be TRBD1 (5 bases). The CDR3 consists of 13 residues. Germline V CDR1 and CDR2: MNHEY, SVGAGI. Trimming cost V 7 bases and J 4 bases, with 11 bases left between them. The CDR3 region is CASKAGTNQPQHF. CDR3 nucleotide sequence: TGTGCCAGCAAAGCAGGGACGAATCAGCCCCAGCATTTT.

This clonotype has only a few counts. The genes are TRBV11-1 and TRBJ1-1, with D possibly matching TRBD1 (5 bases). Germline CDR1 and CDR2: SGHAT and FQDESV (reference sequence). V was clipped by 5 bases and J by 7 bases, with 14 bases between them. This CDR3 has 13 amino acids. CDR3 region: CASSHRDGNEAFF. CDR3 DNA: TGTGCCAGCAGCCACCGGGACGGTAATGAAGCTTTCTTT.

This clonotype was counted at least ten times. V and J are TRBV6-5 and TRBJ1-5; D is possibly TRBD1 (5 bases). Trimming stripped 6 bases from V and 3 bases from J, with 15 bases between. Germline V gives CDR1 MNHEY, CDR2 SVGAGI. This CDR3 contains 15 residues. This CDR3 is CASSLGQGINQPQHF. The CDR3 region has the DNA TGTGCCAGCAGCCTCGGGCAGGGTATCAATCAGCCCCAGCATTTT.

This clonotype was counted ten times or more. The chain carries TRBV10-3 and TRBJ1-5; possibly TRBD1 for D (5 bases). Germline V gene lookup returns CDR1 ENHRY and CDR2 SYGVKD. This CDR3 is 13 amino acids long. V lost 10 bases, J lost 6 bases, and 16 bases lay in between. The CDR3 DNA reads as TGTGCCAACGCGGGGGGAGAGGGTCAGCCCCAGCATTTT. The encoded protein is CANAGGEGQPQHF.

The rearrangement links TRBV7-9 to TRBJ2-7; D is unresolved. Germline V gene sequence: CDR1 SEHNR, CDR2 FQNEAQ (reference sequence). V lost 8 bases, J lost 3 bases, and 11 bases lay in between. This CDR3 region has 12 residues. This CDR3 reads CASAGSYYEQYF. CDR3 DNA: TGTGCCAGCGCAGGTTCGTACTACGAGCAGTACTTC.

This clonotype was recorded many times. The chain combines TRBV6-5 with TRBJ1-2; maybe TRBD1 (5 bases). Germline assignment: CDR1 MNHEY and CDR2 SVGAGI. V dropped 7 bases and J dropped 6 bases, with 9 bases sitting between them. This CDR3 has 11 residues. The chain's CDR3 is CASMDNDGYTF. In DNA form, the CDR3 reads TGTGCCAGCATGGACAACGATGGCTACACCTTC.

In its sample, this clonotype was seen many times. The rearrangement joins TRBV4-1 to TRBJ2-6, with D perhaps matching TRBD1 (5 bases). The germline V gene encodes CDR1 MGHRA and CDR2 YSYEKL. The CDR3 length is 16 residues. V lost 1 base, J lost 0 bases, and 7 bases lay in between. For the CDR3, the DNA is TGCGCCAGCAGCCAAGCCCAGGGCTCTGGGGCCAACGTCCTGACTTTC. This gives the protein CASSQAQGSGANVLTF.

This clonotype has at least ten counts. The J gene is TRBJ1-1, the V gene TRBV6-1, with D hard to call. Per germline, CDR1 MNHNS and CDR2 SASEGT. V was clipped by 6 bases and J by 9 bases, with 11 bases between them. This CDR3 comprises 11 residues. CDR3 DNA: TGTGCCAGCAGATCTATCCCTCAAGCTTTCTTT. As protein: CASRSIPQAFF.

The chain links TRBV12-3 or TRBV12-4 to TRBJ2-1; the match to TRBD2 covers 9 bases. CDR3 length: 17 residues. The V segment lost 1 base and the J segment 4 bases; nucleotides outside the gene matches: 8. Here the CDR3 reads CASSLESLAGKYNEQFF. Written as DNA, the CDR3 is TGTGCCAGCAGTTTAGAATCCCTAGCGGGAAAATACAATGAGCAGTTCTTC.

This clonotype was observed many times. The chain combines TRBV27 with TRBJ1-5, with 10 bases fitting TRBD1. Trimming took 6 bases from V and 4 from J; bases not matched to a gene: 9. This CDR3 spans 16 amino acids. Germline V gives CDR1 MNHEY, CDR2 SMNVEV (reference sequence). The CDR3 DNA is TGTGCCAGCAGGGAGGGGGGACAGGGGCGGAATCAGCCCCAGCATTTT. Its protein is CASREGGQGRNQPQHF.

The sample holds many counts of this clonotype. This chain connects TRBV27 to TRBJ2-5, with 16 bases identical to TRBD2. From germline, CDR1 is MNHEY and CDR2 SMNVEV (reference sequence). The CDR3 length is 19 residues. With 5 bases clipped from V and 1 base from J, the junction kept 10 bases outside the gene matches. The CDR3 loop reads CASSRIVGTSGRVQETQYF. CDR3 in DNA: TGTGCCAGCAGTCGGATTGTGGGGACTAGCGGGAGGGTCCAAGAGACCCAGTACTTC.

This clonotype was seen more than once but under ten times. The chain has TRBV28 and TRBJ2-5; D possibly corresponds to TRBD1 (5 bases). The V end lost 2 bases, the J end lost 2 bases, and 6 bases lay between the germline ends. CDR1 and CDR2 from the germline V gene are MDHEN and SYDVKM. This CDR3 contains 13 residues. As DNA, the CDR3 is TGTGCCAGCAGTTTACACAGGCAAGAGACCCAGTACTTC. Its protein product is CASSLHRQETQYF.

The genes are TRBV5-1 and TRBJ2-1; D is possibly TRBD1 (6 bases). V dropped 0 bases and J dropped 5 bases, with 9 bases sitting between them. The CDR3 contains 14 residues. The V gene's germline CDR1 is SGHRS and CDR2 YFSETQ. In nucleotides, the CDR3 is TGCGCCAGCAGCTTGGGGGGGCCCGACAATGAGCAGTTCTTC. This translates into CASSLGGPDNEQFF.

The chain links TRBV20-1 to TRBJ2-7; TRBD2 agrees at 7 bases. V trimming: 2 bases; J trimming: 3 bases; junction bases outside the gene matches: 7. This CDR3 is built from 14 residues. Germline-derived CDR1 and CDR2 are DFQATT and SNEGSKA (reference sequence). CDR3 sequence (DNA): TGCAGTGCTAGATCGTGGGGCGGGAGCTACGAGCAGTACTTC. It codes for CSARSWGGSYEQYF.

This clonotype was picked up a small number of times. CDR3 residues: CASSSSRDSTNQPQHF. The CDR3 DNA sequence: TGTGCCAGCAGCAGCTCTCGGGACAGTACAAATCAGCCCCAGCATTTT. The chain combines TRBV21-1 with TRBJ1-5; TRBD1 is taken as the D call from the table, unchecked against the DNA. TRBV21-1 is marked as a pseudogene. CDR3 length equals 16 residues.

This clonotype came up many times. V is TRBV23-1 and J is TRBJ1-6, with 7 bases fitting TRBD1. TRBV23-1 is an ORF, with its function uncertain. The CDR3 is made up of 18 amino acids. Trimming cost V 3 bases and J 9 bases; bases outside gene matches: 17. The DNA of the CDR3 is TGCGCCAGCAGTCAGGGGGGACAGAACCAACCCGTGGGTTCACCCCTCCACTTT. As protein: CASSQGGQNQPVGSPLHF.

There are a few counts of this clonotype. CDR3 sequence reads: CSARDRQGDTGELFF. The CDR3 DNA is TGCAGTGCTAGAGATAGACAGGGCGACACCGGGGAGCTGTTTTTT. This chain uses TRBV20-1 with TRBJ2-2; 7 nucleotides agree with TRBD1. This CDR3 is built from 15 residues. The V and J ends lost 0 bases and 3 bases, in that order; junction bases with no gene match: 4. From germline, CDR1 is DFQATT and CDR2 SNEGSKA (reference sequence).